A single sample gave rise to the 25 T cell receptor beta chains below, sequenced in a study of T cells in Graves' hyperthyroidism and ophthalmopathy. Authors of the study amplified TCR beta CDR3 regions from RNA transcripts. Initially, a first-round RT-PCR of the TCR CDR3 employed the HTBI primer set. TCRdb re-derived calls from the multiplex PCR reads in MiXCR, one entry per CDR3 protein. The sample yields fewer than 900,000 distinct CDR3 sequences, over 15% seen once. The sequenced material came from blood. The receptors shown here come from a woman aged 50 to 60 with Graves' hyperthyroidism that later progressed to Graves' ophthalmopathy.

This chain joins TRBV19 and TRBJ2-5; 7 bases align to TRBD2. There are 14 residues in the CDR3. V lost 6 bases and J lost 5; bases outside the gene matches: 9. Germline loops: CDR1 LNHDA, CDR2 SQIVND (reference sequence). The CDR3 region has the DNA TGTGCCAGTAGCGGGGGGACCTCGGAGGAGACCCAGTACTTC. Residues: CASSGGTSEETQYF.

The sample holds many counts of this clonotype. The chain has TRBV6-1 and TRBJ1-1; the D gene is possibly TRBD1 (5 bases). The V end lost 7 bases, the J end lost 1 base, and 13 bases lay between the germline ends. Germline V gene sequence: CDR1 MNHNS, CDR2 SASEGT. The CDR3 sequence is 14 residues long. CDR3 sequence reads: CASISRGSNTEAFF. The CDR3 DNA follows: TGTGCCAGCATCAGCCGGGGCTCGAACACTGAAGCTTTCTTT.

The chain combines TRBV7-6 with TRBJ1-3, with 8 nucleotides matching TRBD1. Germline CDR1 reads SGHVS; CDR2 reads FNYEAQ. Germline trimming cut 2 bases from V and 2 bases from J; bases unmatched to any gene: 5. The CDR3 covers 16 residues. The CDR3 region is CASSLYPTGAGNTIYF. The CDR3 DNA reads TGTGCCAGCAGCTTATACCCGACAGGGGCTGGAAACACCATATATTTT. Full variable domain (outside the CDR3, taken from reference TRBV7-6 and TRBJ1-3): GAGVSQSPRYKVTKRGQDVALRCDPISGHVSLYWYRQALGQGPEFLTYFNYEAQQDKSGLPNDRFSAERPEGSISTLTIQRTEQRDSAMYRCASSLYPTGAGNTIYFGEGSWLTVV.

V is TRBV6-1 and J is TRBJ2-1; 10 bases match TRBD2. The CDR3 runs to 15 residues. Per germline, CDR1 MNHNS and CDR2 SASEGT. Germline trimming cut 6 bases from V and 7 bases from J; bases unmatched to any gene: 9. The CDR3 DNA follows: TGTGCCAGCAGAACCGGGACTAGCGTCCCGAATGAGCAGTTCTTC. It translates to CASRTGTSVPNEQFF.

This clonotype was seen repeatedly, ten times or more. The rearrangement joins TRBV3-1 to TRBJ2-3; 10 bases are a match to TRBD2. J gave up 6 bases and V 0 bases, and 15 bases lay outside the gene matches. The CDR3 loop spans 19 amino acids. Germline loops: CDR1 LGHDT, CDR2 YNNKEL (reference sequence). CDR3 region: CASSQEELVLAGSRDTQYF. In DNA, the CDR3 is TGTGCCAGCAGCCAAGAAGAACTCGTACTAGCGGGAAGTAGGGATACGCAGTATTTT.

This clonotype was counted only a few times. This chain connects TRBV5-6 to TRBJ1-2, with D unclear. CDR3 length equals 14 residues. V lost 4 bases, J lost 6 bases, and 16 bases lay in between. Germline V gene sequence: CDR1 SGHDT, CDR2 YYEEEE. In DNA form, the CDR3 reads TGTGCCAGCAGCCTGGATTATGGGGTGCATGGCTACACCTTC. Translating gives CASSLDYGVHGYTF.

This clonotype was seen only a few times. V and J are TRBV9 and TRBJ2-3; TRBD2 agrees at 11 bases. The CDR3 consists of 15 residues. Unmatched junction bases numbered 6, after V lost 3 bases and J lost 6 bases. The germline gives CDR1 SGDLS, CDR2 YYNGEE. The CDR3 DNA follows: TGTGCCAGCAGCGCGCTAGCGGGGGGTGTGGATACGCAGTATTTT. It translates to CASSALAGGVDTQYF. The full variable domain, with the rest looked up from reference TRBV9 and TRBJ2-3, is DSGVTQTPKHLITATGQRVTLRCSPRSGDLSVYWYQQSLDQGLQFLIQYYNGEERAKGNILERFSAQQFPDLHSELNLSSLELGDSALYFCASSALAGGVDTQYFGPGTRLTVL.

Turning to this clonotype: This may arise from a read error, as a much more abundant clone is one base away. Likely a read error: the CDR3 ends without its conserved phenylalanine or tryptophan. The chain has TRBV6-2 or TRBV6-3 and TRBJ1-1; D gene ambiguous. CDR1 MNHEY and CDR2 SVGEGT come from the germline V gene. V gave up 7 bases and J gave up 5 bases, with 17 bases separating them. The CDR3 sequence is 14 residues long. The CDR3 sequence is CASKGVGGPTEAFL. CDR3 bases: TGTGCCAGCAAAGGAGTCGGCGGGCCAACTGAAGCTTTCCTT.

This clonotype has ten or more counts. V gene TRBV7-3 combines with J gene TRBJ1-1; no clear D. Trimming removed 5 bases at V and 3 bases at J, with 10 bases between. Germline values: CDR1 SGHTA, CDR2 FQGTGA. This CDR3 spans 13 amino acids. The CDR3 here is CASSNPGYTEAFF. As DNA, the CDR3 is TGTGCCAGCAGCAATCCGGGGTACACTGAAGCTTTCTTT.

There are many counts of this clonotype. The gene calls are TRBV5-1 and TRBJ2-1, with D maybe TRBD2 (6 bases). V was shortened by 0 bases and J by 6 bases, with 10 bases between the two germline ends. The germline gives CDR1 SGHRS, CDR2 YFSETQ. CDR3 size: 14 residues. The DNA for the CDR3 is TGCGCCAGCAGCTTGGCCCTAGCGCGCAATGAGCAGTTCTTC. It is translated as CASSLALARNEQFF. The variable domain in full, with the rest retrieved from reference TRBV5-1 and TRBJ2-1, is KAGVTQTPRYLIKTRGQQVTLSCSPISGHRSVSWYQQTPGQGLQFLFEYFSETQRNKGNFPGRFSGRQFSNSRSEMNVSTLELGDSALYLCASSLALARNEQFFGPGTRLTVL.

The sample holds many counts of this clonotype. The genes are TRBV2 and TRBJ2-6; TRBD1 matches at 8 bases. From germline, CDR1 is SNHLY and CDR2 FYNNEI. CDR3 length: 15 amino acids. CDR3 amino acids: CAVRQGNSGANVLTF. The CDR3 DNA follows: TGTGCTGTTAGACAGGGGAACTCTGGGGCCAACGTCCTGACTTTC.

With regard to this clonotype: This may be a read error: a much more frequent sequence differs by one nucleotide. The chain is built from TRBV3-1 and TRBJ2-1; D not certain. The germline CDR1 and CDR2 sequences are LGHDT and YNNKEL (reference sequence). V was trimmed by 2 bases and J by 0 bases, leaving 5 bases between them. The CDR3 runs to 14 residues. The CDR3 spells CASSQSSSYNEQFF. The CDR3 DNA reads TGTGCCAGCAGCCAAAGTAGCTCCTACAATGAGCAGTTCTTC.

The chain recombines TRBV7-6 with TRBJ1-3; D is possibly TRBD1 (6 bases). From germline, CDR1 is SGHVS and CDR2 FNYEAQ. This CDR3 is 16 amino acids long. Deletions cut 4 bases from V and 2 bases from J, with 15 bases between. The CDR3 spells CASSSRGMGAGNTIYF. The CDR3 DNA is TGTGCCAGCAGCTCTAGGGGGATGGGAGCTGGAAACACCATATATTTT.

This clonotype was seen a few times. The chain combines TRBV4-2 with TRBJ1-4; D not certain. V was cut by 4 bases and J by 8 bases, with 14 bases left in between. Germline V lookup: CDR1 LGHNA, CDR2 YNFKEQ. The CDR3 consists of 14 residues. The CDR3 DNA reads as TGTGCCAGCAGCCGCGTCACGGCGGGGGAAAAACTGTTTTTT. It is translated as CASSRVTAGEKLFF.

This clonotype showed up many times. The chain recombines TRBV6-1 with TRBJ2-7; D call uncertain. Germline CDR1 and CDR2: MNHNS and SASEGT. The CDR3 is 14 amino acids. With 5 bases removed from V and 3 bases from J, the gap between germline ends came to 14 bases. CDR3 sequence reads: CASSYREADYEQYF. As DNA, the CDR3 is TGTGCCAGCAGTTACCGCGAAGCCGACTACGAGCAGTACTTC.

V gene TRBV6-5 combines with J gene TRBJ2-5; TRBD2 agrees at 10 bases. This CDR3 contains 14 residues. Germline loops: CDR1 MNHEY, CDR2 SVGAGI. After removal of 2 bases from V and 7 bases from J, the junction contained 4 bases not matched to a gene. CDR3 sequence: CASSYVAGGGTQYF. CDR3 coding DNA: TGTGCCAGCAGTTACGTAGCGGGGGGTGGGACCCAGTACTTC.

The table lists this clonotype with a few counts. The chain links TRBV19 to TRBJ2-5, with D maybe TRBD2 (6 bases). Between the trimmed V and J ends, which lost 3 bases and 7 bases, there was a span of 12 bases. This CDR3 comprises 13 residues. The germline V gene has CDR1 LNHDA and CDR2 SQIVND (reference sequence). In DNA form, the CDR3 reads TGTGCCAGTAGTATTTGGGGGGAGGTGACCCAGTACTTC. It specifies CASSIWGEVTQYF. The full variable domain, with the rest looked up from reference TRBV19 and TRBJ2-5, is DGGITQSPKYLFRKEGQNVTLSCEQNLNHDAMYWYRQDPGQGLRLIYYSQIVNDFQKGDIAEGYSVSREKKESFPLTVTSAQKNPTAFYLCASSIWGEVTQYFGPGTRLLVL.

This clonotype was seen once. The chain links TRBV20-1 to TRBJ1-1; D ambiguous. This CDR3 region has 11 residues. Germline CDR1 DFQATT, CDR2 SNEGSKA (reference sequence). V was pared by 6 bases and J by 6 bases, with 11 bases between. The CDR3 protein is CSAAYWAEAFF. The CDR3 DNA is TGCAGTGCGGCGTACTGGGCTGAAGCTTTCTTT.

In this sample, this clonotype turned up many times. The chain couples TRBV20-1 to TRBJ2-3; no reliable D call. V was shortened by 1 base and J by 4 bases, with 12 bases between the two germline ends. The germline V gene encodes CDR1 DFQATT and CDR2 SNEGSKA (reference sequence). The CDR3 is made up of 14 amino acids. CDR3 bases: TGCAGTGCTAGAGTGCCCGTTGGAGCAGATACGCAGTATTTT. It encodes CSARVPVGADTQYF.

This clonotype was seen repeatedly, ten times or more. This chain uses TRBV7-2 with TRBJ2-3; 12 bases fit TRBD2. Germline CDR1 is SGHTA and CDR2 is FQGNSA. V shed 5 bases and J 6 bases; nucleotides not matched to a gene: 6. This CDR3 region has 15 residues. The CDR3 here is CASSLYGTSGDTQYF. DNA for the CDR3: TGTGCCAGCAGCCTCTACGGGACTAGCGGGGATACGCAGTATTTT. The full variable domain, with the rest looked up from reference TRBV7-2 and TRBJ2-3, is GAGVSQSPSNKVTEKGKDVELRCDPISGHTALYWYRQSLGQGLEFLIYFQGNSAPDKSGLPSDRFSAERTGGSVSTLTIQRTQQEDSAVYLCASSLYGTSGDTQYFGPGTRLTVL.

This chain connects TRBV6-5 to TRBJ2-1; D call uncertain. Germline CDR1 and CDR2: MNHEY and SVGAGI. Trimming took 2 bases from V and 5 from J, leaving 10 bases between them. The CDR3 loop spans 14 amino acids. The DNA of the CDR3 is TGTGCCAGCAGTTACGGAATACGAGACAATGAGCAGTTCTTC. It translates to CASSYGIRDNEQFF.

The chain carries TRBV19 and TRBJ2-5; D is tentatively TRBD1 or TRBD2 (5 bases each). Germline assignment: CDR1 LNHDA and CDR2 SQIVND (reference sequence). The CDR3 length is 16 residues. Trimming stripped 2 bases from V and 2 bases from J, with 15 bases between. The CDR3 protein is CASSISVGRLQETQYF. CDR3 bases: TGTGCCAGTAGTATAAGTGTGGGACGGCTACAAGAGACCCAGTACTTC.

At least ten counts were recorded for this clonotype. The chain employs TRBV2 and TRBJ2-2, with D possibly matching TRBD2 (6 bases). The CDR3 consists of 15 residues. The germline V gene has CDR1 SNHLY and CDR2 FYNNEI. Trimming shortened V by 6 bases and J by 1 base, and 12 bases separated the two germline ends. The CDR3 region is CASRRDGLNTGELFF. DNA for the CDR3: TGTGCCAGCAGGCGGGACGGATTGAACACCGGGGAGCTGTTTTTT. The whole variable domain, remainder taken from reference TRBV2 and TRBJ2-2, is EPEVTQTPSHQVTQMGQEVILRCVPISNHLYFYWYRQILGQKVEFLVSFYNNEISEKSEIFDDQFSVERPDGSNFTLKIRSTKLEDSAMYFCASRRDGLNTGELFFGEGSRLTVL.

This clonotype occurred many times. The chain is built from TRBV4-1 and TRBJ1-4; D gene ambiguous. Germline V CDR1 and CDR2: MGHRA, YSYEKL. The germline V and J ends were trimmed by 2 bases and 7 bases, with 17 bases remaining between them. CDR3 length: 16 amino acids. This chain's CDR3 is CASSQWAGRYSEKLFF. CDR3 in DNA: TGCGCCAGCAGCCAATGGGCCGGGAGATATAGTGAAAAACTGTTTTTT.

In the case of this clonotype: One end of the junction varies from germline; a read error may be responsible. This chain connects TRBV27 to TRBJ1-5; no definite D call. Germline V gene lookup returns CDR1 MNHEY and CDR2 SMNVEV (reference sequence). There are 13 residues in the CDR3. The CDR3 loop reads CTSSFGSNQPQHF. The CDR3 DNA is TGTACCAGCAGTTTCGGGAGCAATCAGCCCCAGCATTTT.